The 18 T cell receptor beta chains listed next were all sequenced from one sample in a study of shared clonotypes between healthy human individuals. Clones were sequenced by immunoSEQ multiplex PCR, and TCRdb holds only the in-frame ones, with some missing. Here the sample spans 950,000 to 1,200,000 clones, 70% to 85% being singletons. Specimen: memory CD4+ T cells from PBMCs. Documented subset: CD45RA-negative fraction. The receptors were sampled from a man aged 18 to 35 in good health. Some clones in this sample may be carry-over from other donors' samples.

The CDR3 spells CAILQGAMSNQPQHF. The CDR3 coding sequence is TGTGCCATTCTACAGGGGGCTATGAGCAATCAGCCCCAGCATTTT. V usage is TRBV28 and J usage is TRBJ1-5, with 9 bases identical to TRBD1. The CDR3 totals 15 residues. V was pared by 10 bases and J by 1 base, with 8 bases of the junction left unmatched. The germline V gene has CDR1 MDHEN and CDR2 SYDVKM.

This clone occurred a few times. Other DNA sequences of this sample code for an identical CDR3. The CDR3 region is CASSPGQGVGYTF. CDR3 sequence (DNA): TGTGCCAGCTCACCAGGACAGGGTGTGGGCTACACCTTC. The chain carries TRBV18 and TRBJ1-2; 8 bases fit TRBD1. The junction had 4 bases not matched to a gene; V was cut back by 2 bases and J by 8 bases. The CDR3 has 13 amino acids. The germline V gene encodes CDR1 KGHSH and CDR2 LQKENI.

The chain is built from TRBV19 and TRBJ2-1; the D is unclear. The CDR3 loop spans 16 amino acids. V was clipped by 4 bases and J by 2 bases, with 15 bases between them. Germline lookup yields CDR1 LNHDA and CDR2 SQIVND (reference sequence). CDR3 in amino acids: CASSSGNAPTYNEQFF. The CDR3 nucleotides read TGTGCCAGTAGTAGCGGAAACGCGCCGACCTACAATGAGCAGTTCTTC.

This clone was found a few times. Given a far larger clone just one base away, this is likely a sequencing read error. This likely comes from a read error, as the CDR3 has no conserved phenylalanine or tryptophan at its end. The V gene is TRBV30, the J gene TRBJ1-1; D is undetermined. Trimming took 5 bases from V and 0 from J, leaving 10 bases between them. CDR3 length: 13 residues. Germline V gene lookup returns CDR1 GTSNPN and CDR2 SVGIG (reference sequence). For the CDR3, the DNA is TGTGCCTGGGACTGGAACATGAACACTGAAGCTTTCTCT. This gives the protein CAWDWNMNTEAFS.

The gene calls are TRBV28 and TRBJ1-2; D is unclear. V was cut by 3 bases and J by 4 bases, with 12 bases left in between. This CDR3 is built from 14 residues. Germline values: CDR1 MDHEN, CDR2 SYDVKM. CDR3 coding DNA: TGTGCCAGCAGTTTGATTGTGGCCCGCTATGGCTACACCTTC. Translation gives CASSLIVARYGYTF.

This chain uses TRBV4-1 with TRBJ1-5, with 7 bases fitting TRBD1. CDR1 and CDR2 from the germline V gene are MGHRA and YSYEKL. This CDR3 is 16 amino acids long. The J segment lost 7 bases and the V segment lost 0 bases, leaving 9 bases of the junction unmatched. The CDR3 region has the DNA TGCGCCAGCAGCCAAGATGAGGGCAGGGGGGACCAGCCCCAGCATTTT. Its translation: CASSQDEGRGDQPQHF.

CDR3: CASSLNLWGGGNEQFF. The CDR3 region has the DNA TGTGCCAGCAGTTTAAACCTTTGGGGCGGGGGCAATGAGCAGTTCTTC. The chain joins TRBV28 to TRBJ2-1; 7 bases are a match to TRBD2. With 2 bases clipped from V and 6 bases from J, the junction kept 10 bases outside the gene matches. This CDR3 region has 16 residues. Germline V gene lookup returns CDR1 MDHEN and CDR2 SYDVKM.

This clone was recorded only once. The V gene is TRBV4-1, the J gene TRBJ2-2, with D unresolved. The CDR3 consists of 15 residues. The germline V gene has CDR1 MGHRA and CDR2 YSYEKL. V was clipped by 2 bases and J by 7 bases, with 14 bases between them. The CDR3 here is CASSQRREPSGELFF. The CDR3 region has the DNA TGCGCCAGCAGCCAAAGACGCGAGCCCAGCGGGGAGCTGTTTTTT.

V usage is TRBV29-1 and J usage is TRBJ2-3; 8 nucleotides match TRBD2. Germline CDR1 SQVTM, CDR2 ANQGSEA. This CDR3 region has 16 residues. V was pared by 3 bases and J by 4 bases, with 12 bases of the junction left unmatched. CDR3 protein: CSVEEYASGPADTQYF. The CDR3 DNA follows: TGCAGCGTTGAGGAGTATGCTAGCGGGCCGGCAGATACGCAGTATTTT.

J is TRBJ2-6 and V is TRBV4-1; D uncertain. Trimming cost V 1 base and J 0 bases, with 4 bases left between them. Looked up from germline, CDR1 is MGHRA and CDR2 is YSYEKL. The CDR3 runs to 15 residues. The CDR3 DNA is TGCGCCAGCAGCCAAGGGGGCTCTGGGGCCAACGTCCTGACTTTC. Protein: CASSQGGSGANVLTF.

This clone was seen many times. The gene calls are TRBV5-8 and TRBJ1-5; D uncertain. The V end was cut by 4 bases, the J end by 6 bases, with 8 bases between. This CDR3 contains 12 residues. Germline loops: CDR1 SGHTS, CDR2 YDEGEE. The CDR3 DNA follows: TGTGCCAGCAGCACTTCTACTCAGCCCCAGCATTTT. This encodes CASSTSTQPQHF.

The chain has TRBV10-3 and TRBJ2-3; TRBD1 agrees at 10 bases. Per the germline V gene, CDR1 is ENHRY and CDR2 is SYGVKD. The CDR3 runs to 13 residues. With 6 bases clipped from V and 6 bases from J, the junction kept 3 bases outside the gene matches. CDR3 DNA: TGTGCCATCAGGACGGACAGGGGGGATACGCAGTATTTT. It translates to CAIRTDRGDTQYF.

This chain uses TRBV7-3 with TRBJ1-2; TRBD1 is a possible D gene (6 bases). Trimming removed 5 bases from V and 4 bases from J, with 17 bases in between. The CDR3 consists of 15 residues. From germline, CDR1 is SGHTA and CDR2 FQGTGA. CDR3 amino acids: CASSPYGGRFYGYTF. CDR3 DNA: TGTGCCAGCAGCCCCTACGGGGGCAGATTCTATGGCTACACCTTC.

The rearrangement joins TRBV7-9 to TRBJ2-5; D is uncertain. Trimming took off 2 bases at V and 1 base at J, with 8 bases between the two ends. CDR1 is SEHNR and CDR2 is FQNEAQ in the germline V gene (reference sequence). The CDR3 totals 14 residues. The DNA of the CDR3 is TGTGCCAGCAGCTTATGGGCGGTCCAAGAGACCCAGTACTTC. Its translation: CASSLWAVQETQYF. Variable domain in full (rest from reference TRBV7-9 and TRBJ2-5): DTGVSQNPRHKITKRGQNVTFRCDPISEHNRLYWYRQTLGQGPEFLTYFQNEAQLEKSRLLSDRFSAERPKGSFSTLEIQRTEQGDSAMYLCASSLWAVQETQYFGPGTRLLVL.

V usage is TRBV28 and J usage is TRBJ1-2; D uncertain. The CDR3 is made up of 11 amino acids. Germline CDR1 reads MDHEN; CDR2 reads SYDVKM. V was shortened by 6 bases and J by 4 bases, with 6 bases between the two germline ends. CDR3 DNA: TGTGCCAGCAGAACTCGCTATGGCTACACCTTC. This gives the protein CASRTRYGYTF.

The chain has TRBV2 and TRBJ2-1; 7 positions match TRBD2. The CDR3 has 13 amino acids. Trimming cost V 8 bases and J 8 bases; bases outside gene matches: 9. CDR1 is SNHLY, CDR2 FYNNEI, per germline. For the CDR3, the DNA is TGTGCCAGCGCCTACCGGGAGGAGGATGAGCAGTTCTTC. Protein sequence: CASAYREEDEQFF.

V usage is TRBV28 and J usage is TRBJ2-1; tentatively, D is TRBD1 (6 bases). Trimming left V 5 bases short and J 14 bases short, with 19 bases between. Germline CDR1 MDHEN, CDR2 SYDVKM. This CDR3 spans 13 amino acids. The CDR3 bases are TGTGCCAGCAGTCCCCCCAGCAGGGGCTGGGAGTTCTTC. Its protein is CASSPPSRGWEFF.

The rearrangement joins TRBV6-5 to TRBJ2-7, with D perhaps assigned TRBD1 or TRBD2 (5 bases each). The CDR3 extends over 14 amino acids. Trimming cost V 0 bases and J 7 bases, with 13 bases left between them. From germline, CDR1 is MNHEY and CDR2 SVGAGI. As DNA, the CDR3 is TGTGCCAGCAGTTACTCTGGGGGTACAAGGGAGCAGTACTTC. Translating it yields CASSYSGGTREQYF.